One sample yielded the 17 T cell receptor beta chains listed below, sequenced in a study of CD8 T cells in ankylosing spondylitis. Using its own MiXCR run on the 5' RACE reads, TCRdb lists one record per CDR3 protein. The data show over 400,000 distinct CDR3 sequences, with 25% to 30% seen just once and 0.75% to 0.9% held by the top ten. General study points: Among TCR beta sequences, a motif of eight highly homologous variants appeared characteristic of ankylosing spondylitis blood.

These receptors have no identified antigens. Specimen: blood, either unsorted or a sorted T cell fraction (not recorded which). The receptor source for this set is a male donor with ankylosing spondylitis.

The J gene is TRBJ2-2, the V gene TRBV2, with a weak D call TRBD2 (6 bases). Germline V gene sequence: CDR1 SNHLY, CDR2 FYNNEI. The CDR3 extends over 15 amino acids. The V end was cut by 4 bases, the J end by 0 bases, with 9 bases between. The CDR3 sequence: CASSVAGTNTGELFF. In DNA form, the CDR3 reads TGTGCCAGCAGTGTGGCGGGGACGAACACCGGGGAGCTGTTTTTT.

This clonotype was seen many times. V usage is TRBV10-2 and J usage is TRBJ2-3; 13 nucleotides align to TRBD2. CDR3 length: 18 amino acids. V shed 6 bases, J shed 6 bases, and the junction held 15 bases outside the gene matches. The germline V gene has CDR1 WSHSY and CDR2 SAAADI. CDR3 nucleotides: TGCGCCAGCAGCGCAACCCCTGGGACTAGCGGGACGGTTGATACGCAGTATTTT. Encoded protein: CASSATPGTSGTVDTQYF.

This CDR3 is CASSLGEGLAGDTQYF. The CDR3 nucleotides are TGTGCCAGCAGCTTAGGCGAGGGGCTCGCTGGGGATACGCAGTATTTT. The chain has TRBV7-9 and TRBJ2-3, with D possibly being TRBD1 or TRBD2 (5 bases each). Trimming removed 1 base from V and 6 bases from J, with 17 bases in between. Germline-derived CDR1 and CDR2 are SEHNR and FQNEAQ (reference sequence). The CDR3 contains 16 residues.

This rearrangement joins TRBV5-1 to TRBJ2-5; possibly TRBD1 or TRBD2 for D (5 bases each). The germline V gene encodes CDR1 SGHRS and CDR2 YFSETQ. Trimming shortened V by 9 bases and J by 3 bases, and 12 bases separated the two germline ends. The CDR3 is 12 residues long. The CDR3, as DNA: TGCGCCACCGGGACGGAAAAAGAGACCCAGTACTTC. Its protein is CATGTEKETQYF. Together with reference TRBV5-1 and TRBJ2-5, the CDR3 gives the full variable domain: KAGVTQTPRYLIKTRGQQVTLSCSPISGHRSVSWYQQTPGQGLQFLFEYFSETQRNKGNFPGRFSGRQFSNSRSEMNVSTLELGDSALYLCATGTEKETQYFGPGTRLLVL.

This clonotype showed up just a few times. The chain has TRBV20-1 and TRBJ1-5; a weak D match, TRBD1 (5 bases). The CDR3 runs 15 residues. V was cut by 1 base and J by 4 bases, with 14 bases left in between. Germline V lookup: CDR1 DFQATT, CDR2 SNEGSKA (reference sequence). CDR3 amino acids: CSARANTGGNQPQHF. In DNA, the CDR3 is TGCAGTGCTAGAGCTAACACGGGGGGTAATCAGCCCCAGCATTTT.

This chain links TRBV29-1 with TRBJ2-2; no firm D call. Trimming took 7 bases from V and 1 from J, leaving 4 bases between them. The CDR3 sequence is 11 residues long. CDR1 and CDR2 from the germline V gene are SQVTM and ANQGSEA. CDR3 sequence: CSDENTGELFF. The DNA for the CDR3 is TGCAGCGACGAGAACACCGGGGAGCTGTTTTTT.

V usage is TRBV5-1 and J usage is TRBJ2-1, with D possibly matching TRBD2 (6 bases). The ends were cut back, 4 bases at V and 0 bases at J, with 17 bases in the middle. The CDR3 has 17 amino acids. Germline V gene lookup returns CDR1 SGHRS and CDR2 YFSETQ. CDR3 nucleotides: TGCGCCAGCAGCCCGGAGGTAGCGGCGAGCTCCTACAATGAGCAGTTCTTC. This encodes CASSPEVAASSYNEQFF.

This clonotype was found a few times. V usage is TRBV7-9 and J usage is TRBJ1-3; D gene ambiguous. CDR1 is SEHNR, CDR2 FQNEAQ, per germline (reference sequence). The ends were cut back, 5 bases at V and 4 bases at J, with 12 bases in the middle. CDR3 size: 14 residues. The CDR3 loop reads CASSTSRRGNTIYF. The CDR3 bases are TGTGCCAGCAGCACATCCCGGAGGGGAAACACCATATATTTT.

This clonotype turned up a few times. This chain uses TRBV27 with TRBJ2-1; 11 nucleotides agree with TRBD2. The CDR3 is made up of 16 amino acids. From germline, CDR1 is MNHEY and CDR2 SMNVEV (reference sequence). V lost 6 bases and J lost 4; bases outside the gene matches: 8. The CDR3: CASRGMTSGIYNEQFF. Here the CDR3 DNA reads TGTGCCAGCAGGGGTATGACTAGCGGGATATACAATGAGCAGTTCTTC.

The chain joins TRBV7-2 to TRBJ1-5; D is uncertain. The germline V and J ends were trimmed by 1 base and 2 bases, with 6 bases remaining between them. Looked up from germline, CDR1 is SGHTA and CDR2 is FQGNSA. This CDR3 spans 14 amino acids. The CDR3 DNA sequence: TGTGCCAGCAGCTTAGGTCTGCGCAATCAGCCCCAGCATTTT. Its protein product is CASSLGLRNQPQHF.

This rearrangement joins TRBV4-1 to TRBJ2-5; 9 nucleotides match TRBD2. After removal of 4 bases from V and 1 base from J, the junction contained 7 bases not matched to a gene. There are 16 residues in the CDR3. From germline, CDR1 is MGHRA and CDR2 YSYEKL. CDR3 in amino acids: CASSRGASGIQETQYF. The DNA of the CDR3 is TGCGCCAGCAGCCGAGGGGCTAGCGGGATCCAAGAGACCCAGTACTTC.

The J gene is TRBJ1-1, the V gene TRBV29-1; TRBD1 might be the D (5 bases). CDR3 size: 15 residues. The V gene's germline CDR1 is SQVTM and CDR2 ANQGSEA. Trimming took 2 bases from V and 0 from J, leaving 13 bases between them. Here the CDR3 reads CSVEPGWGMNTEAFF. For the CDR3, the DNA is TGCAGCGTTGAACCGGGGTGGGGGATGAACACTGAAGCTTTCTTT.

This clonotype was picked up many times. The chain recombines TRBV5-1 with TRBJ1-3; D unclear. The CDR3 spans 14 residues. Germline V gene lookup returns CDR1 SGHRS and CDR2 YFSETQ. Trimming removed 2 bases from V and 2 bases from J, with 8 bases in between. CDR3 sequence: CASSLEYPGNTIYF. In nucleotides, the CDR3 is TGCGCCAGCAGCTTAGAGTATCCTGGAAACACCATATATTTT.

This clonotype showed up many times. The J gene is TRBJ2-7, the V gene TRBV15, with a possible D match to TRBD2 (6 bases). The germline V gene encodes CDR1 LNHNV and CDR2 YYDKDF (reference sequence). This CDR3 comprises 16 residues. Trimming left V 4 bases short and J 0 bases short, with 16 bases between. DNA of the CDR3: TGTGCCACCAGCAACATCGGGGGTCTTTCCTCCTACGAGCAGTACTTC. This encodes CATSNIGGLSSYEQYF.

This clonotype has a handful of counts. CDR3 DNA: TGCGCCAGCTGCAGTGACCCGGGGACTGAAGCTTTCTTT. This sequence encodes CASCSDPGTEAFF. J is TRBJ1-1 and V is TRBV5-1; no firm D call. The CDR3 extends over 13 amino acids. The V end lost 7 bases, the J end lost 5 bases, and 15 bases lay between the germline ends. CDR1 and CDR2 (germline): SGHRS, YFSETQ.

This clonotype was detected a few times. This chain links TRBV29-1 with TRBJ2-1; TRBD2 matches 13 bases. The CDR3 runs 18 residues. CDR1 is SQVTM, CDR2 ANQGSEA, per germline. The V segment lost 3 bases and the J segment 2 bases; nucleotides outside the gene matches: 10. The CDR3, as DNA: TGCAGCGTTGAGAGCTCCCCCACTAGCGGGAGGGCCTACAATGAGCAGTTCTTC. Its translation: CSVESSPTSGRAYNEQFF.

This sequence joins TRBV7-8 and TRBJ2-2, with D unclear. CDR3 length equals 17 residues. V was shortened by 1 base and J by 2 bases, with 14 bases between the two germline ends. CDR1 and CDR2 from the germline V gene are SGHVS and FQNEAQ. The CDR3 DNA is TGTGCCAGCAGCTTAGTGGGCGGCAGGAGAAACACCGGGGAGCTGTTTTTT. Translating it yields CASSLVGGRRNTGELFF.